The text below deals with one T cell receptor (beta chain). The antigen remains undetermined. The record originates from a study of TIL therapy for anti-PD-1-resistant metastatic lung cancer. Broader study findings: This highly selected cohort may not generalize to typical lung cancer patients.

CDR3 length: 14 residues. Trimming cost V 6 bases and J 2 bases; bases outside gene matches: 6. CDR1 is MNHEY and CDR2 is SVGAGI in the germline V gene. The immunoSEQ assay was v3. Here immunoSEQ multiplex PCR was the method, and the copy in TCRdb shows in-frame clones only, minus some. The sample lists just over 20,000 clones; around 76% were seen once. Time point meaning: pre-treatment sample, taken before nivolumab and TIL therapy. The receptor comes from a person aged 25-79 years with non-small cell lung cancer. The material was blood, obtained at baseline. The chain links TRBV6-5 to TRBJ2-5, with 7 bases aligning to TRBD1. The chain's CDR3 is CASSTRQGQETQYF. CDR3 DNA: TGTGCCAGCAGCACCCGACAGGGACAAGAGACCCAGTACTTC.